Sequencing of this TCR beta chain was carried out in a study of type 1 regulatory T cells. Study overall: T-allo10 is a Tr1-enriched, alloantigen-specific CD4 T cell product made in vitro.

T-allo10 cells from the graft donor were described as anergic, host-alloantigen-specific, and alloantigen-specific suppressors. Germline V gene sequence: CDR1 MNHEY, CDR2 SVGAGI. The CDR3 contains 14 residues. The V end was cut by 5 bases, the J end by 4 bases, with 14 bases between. TCRdb passed the reads through MiXCR, listing each CDR3 protein once. The sample consists of 60,000 to 70,000 distinct CDR3 sequences, 63% of them appearing once. This clonotype occurred a few times. Its antigen remains unidentified. The chain is built from TRBV6-5 and TRBJ1-1, with a tentative D call TRBD1 (6 bases). The origin of this receptor is a human donor in good health. The sample taken for sequencing was cultured T cells, either the whole culture or a sorted T cell fraction (not recorded which). Stated subset: Tr1-enriched cell product generated in vitro against host alloantigens. The CDR3 nucleotides are TGTGCCAGCAGTCGAACAGGGACTTCCACTGAAGCTTTCTTT. This encodes CASSRTGTSTEAFF.